This is a list of T cell receptor beta chains from one sample in a study of regulatory T cells in long-lasting Graves disease. Each CDR3 protein is one row after TCRdb ran MiXCR on the multiplex PCR reads. The sample has approximately 400,000 distinct CDR3 sequences; approximately 16% are singletons. These same data were also listed under a study on T cells in Graves' hyperthyroidism and ophthalmopathy.

Sample: peripheral blood mononuclear cells (PBMCs), taken at new diagnosis, from a patient treated with antithyroid drugs. These receptor sequences come from a woman aged 40 to 49 with Graves disease. Both conserved end residues are part of each CDR3. The D gene is left open where the match is weak. Clone size is not always given. Where it is, it says once, few, many or a class for expanded clones.

many	.	TRBV2	TRBJ2-3	TGTGCCCCGAGGGATGGCACAGATACGCAGTATTTT	CAPRDGTDTQYF
many	.	TRBV2	TRBJ1-5	TGTGCCAGCAGCGCTGTTGGGACGTCGCTCGGGAATAGCAATCAGCCCCAGCATTTT	CASSAVGTSLGNSNQPQHF
many	.	TRBV2	TRBJ2-2	TGTGCCAGCAGTGATGGGGGGCTGGACAGAGCCGGGGAGCTGTTTTTT	CASSDGGLDRAGELFF
many	.	TRBV7-8	TRBJ2-2	TGTGCCAGCAGCTTACTAGGGTTAGACTTCGCGAACACCGGGGAGCTGTTTTTT	CASSLLGLDFANTGELFF
many	.	TRBV30	TRBJ1-4	TGTGCCTGGAGGCCGACAGGATTCCTCAATGAAAAACTGTTTTTT	CAWRPTGFLNEKLFF
many	.	TRBV27	TRBJ1-2	TGTGCCAGCAGTTCGAGGGGCGCGGGGGGCTACACCTTC	CASSSRGAGGYTF
many	.	TRBV7-2	TRBJ1-1	TGTGCCAGCAGCCCTTACAGGGACCCGAACACTGAAGCTTTCTTT	CASSPYRDPNTEAFF
few	TRBD2	TRBV7-9	TRBJ2-1	TGTGCCAGCAGCCCCACTAGCGGGAGGGTATTTGAGCAGTTCTTC	CASSPTSGRVFEQFF
.	TRBD2	TRBV19	TRBJ2-4	TGTGCCAGTAGTTTGGGACTAGCGGGAGGGACCAACATTCAGTACTTC	CASSLGLAGGTNIQYF
many	TRBD2	TRBV2	TRBJ2-5	TGTGCCAGCACTAGGGGACTAATCCAAGAGACCCAGTACTTC	CASTRGLIQETQYF
many	TRBD1	TRBV12-3/TRBV12-4	TRBJ1-5	TGTGCCAGCAGTAGGGGGACAGGGGTTCAGCCCCAGCATTTT	CASSRGTGVQPQHF
many	TRBD2	TRBV20-1	TRBJ2-5	TGCAGTGCTATCCCTCGGGAGGGCCTGCGAGAGACCCAGTACTTC	CSAIPREGLRETQYF
many	TRBD2	TRBV12-3/TRBV12-4	TRBJ2-1	TGTGCCAGCATTTTTACTAGCGGAGGAAATGAGCAGTTCTTC	CASIFTSGGNEQFF
.	.	TRBV19	TRBJ2-7	TGTGCCACCAAGGGATTTTCCTCCTACGAGCAGTACTTC	CATKGFSSYEQYF
.	.	TRBV4-2	TRBJ2-7	TGTGCCAGCAGCCAAGATCGAGAAGGGCAGAGCTCCTACGAGCAGTACTTC	CASSQDREGQSSYEQYF
.	TRBD1	TRBV2	TRBJ2-7	TGTGCCAGCATCCAAGGGACAGGGAGCTACGAGCAGTACTTC	CASIQGTGSYEQYF
many	TRBD1	TRBV28	TRBJ2-7	TGCGCCCTGGGACAGAACTCCTACGAGCAGTACTTC	CALGQNSYEQYF
many	.	TRBV13	TRBJ2-3	TGTGCCAGCAGCTCCAGAGCAGGAGATACGCAGTATTTT	CASSSRAGDTQYF
many	.	TRBV28	TRBJ2-2	TGTGCCAGCAGCCCGAGGGGGGGGTTTGCGAACACCGGGGAGCTGTTTTTT	CASSPRGGFANTGELFF
.	.	TRBV28	TRBJ2-7	TGTGCCACCCGGATCTCTAGCTCCTACGAGCAGTACTTC	CATRISSSYEQYF
many	.	TRBV27	TRBJ1-5	TGTGCCAGCAGCTTCAATGCCACTGTGCAAGATCAGCCCCAGCATTTT	CASSFNATVQDQPQHF
many	.	TRBV2	TRBJ2-5	TGTGCCAGTTACCGGGGGGAGACCCAGTACTTC	CASYRGETQYF
many	.	TRBV28	TRBJ2-2	TGTGCCAGCAGACAAAACACCGGGGAGCTGTTTTTT	CASRQNTGELFF
.	TRBD1	TRBV7-3	TRBJ2-5	TGTGCCAGCAGCCTATTAGGGGGCCGAAGGGGCCAAGAGACCCAGTACTTC	CASSLLGGRRGQETQYF
many	TRBD2	TRBV18	TRBJ2-1	TGTGCCAGCTCACCCCCCCTAGCGGGAGAGTCCTACAATGAGCAGTTCTTC	CASSPPLAGESYNEQFF
many	.	TRBV18	TRBJ1-4	TGTGCCAGCTCACCAGCGGCGGCAACTAATGAAAAACTGTTTTTT	CASSPAAATNEKLFF
.	TRBD1	TRBV6-5	TRBJ2-7	TGTGCCAGCAGTTACCATGACCGGGACAGGGACCCCTACGAGCAGTACTTC	CASSYHDRDRDPYEQYF
.	.	TRBV6-7	TRBJ2-6	TGTGCCAGCAGTTACACCGGAGACTCTGGGGCCAACGTCCTGACTTTC	CASSYTGDSGANVLTF
many	.	TRBV5-5	TRBJ2-7	TGTGCCAGCAGCTTTGACAGCCAGAATTCCTACGAGCAGTACTTC	CASSFDSQNSYEQYF
many	.	TRBV7-9	TRBJ2-5	TGTGCCAGCAGCTCAACCTTAGGACAGATCCAAGAGACCCAGTACTTC	CASSSTLGQIQETQYF
many	.	TRBV24-1	TRBJ1-2	TGTGCCACCAGTGATTCGGGACAACGCTATGGCTACACCTTC	CATSDSGQRYGYTF
many	.	TRBV28	TRBJ1-1	TGTGCCAGCAGTTTACGGCAGTCGGCTGAAGCTTTCTTT	CASSLRQSAEAFF
many	TRBD1	TRBV2	TRBJ2-3	TGTGCCAGCAGTATCATTTTACCGGGACAGGGGAGTACAGATACGCAGTATTTT	CASSIILPGQGSTDTQYF
.	.	TRBV5-1	TRBJ2-1	TGCGCCAGCAGCTTGGGGACAGATCCTACCTACAATGAGCAGTTCTTC	CASSLGTDPTYNEQFF
.	.	TRBV6-1	TRBJ1-5	TGTGCCAGCACCCAAACCCAGGTACAGCCCCAGCATTTT	CASTQTQVQPQHF
many	.	TRBV12-3/TRBV12-4	TRBJ2-7	TGTGCCAGCAGCGAGAGACGAGTCTACGAGCAGTACTTC	CASSERRVYEQYF
.	.	TRBV27	TRBJ2-5	TGTGCCAGCAGCCAGGCCTTGGCGGGCCTAGAGACCCAGTACTTC	CASSQALAGLETQYF